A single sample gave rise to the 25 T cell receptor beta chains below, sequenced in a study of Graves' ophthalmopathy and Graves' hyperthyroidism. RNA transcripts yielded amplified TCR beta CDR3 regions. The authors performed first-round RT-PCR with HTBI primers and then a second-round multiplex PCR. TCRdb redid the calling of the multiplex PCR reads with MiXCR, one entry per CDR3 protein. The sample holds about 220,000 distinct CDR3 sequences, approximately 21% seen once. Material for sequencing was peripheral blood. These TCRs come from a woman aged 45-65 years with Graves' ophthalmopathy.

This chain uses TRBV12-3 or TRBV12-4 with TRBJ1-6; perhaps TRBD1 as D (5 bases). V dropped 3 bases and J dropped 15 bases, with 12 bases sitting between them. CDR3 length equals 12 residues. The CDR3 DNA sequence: TGTGCCAGCAGTTTGTCCGTGGGGCTCCTCCACTTT. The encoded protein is CASSLSVGLLHF.

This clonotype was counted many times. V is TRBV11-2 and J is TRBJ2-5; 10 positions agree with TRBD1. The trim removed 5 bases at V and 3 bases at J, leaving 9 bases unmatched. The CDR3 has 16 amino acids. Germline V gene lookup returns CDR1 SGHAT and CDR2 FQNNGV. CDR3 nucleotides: TGTGCCAGCAGCCCCCCCCGGGACAGGGGAAAAGAGACCCAGTACTTC. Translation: CASSPPRDRGKETQYF.

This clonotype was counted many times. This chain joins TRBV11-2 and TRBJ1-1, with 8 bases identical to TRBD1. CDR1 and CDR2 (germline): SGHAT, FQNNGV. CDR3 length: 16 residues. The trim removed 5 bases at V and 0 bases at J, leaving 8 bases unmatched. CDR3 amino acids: CASSHRGWGMNTEAFF. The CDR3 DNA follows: TGTGCCAGCAGCCACAGGGGGTGGGGGATGAACACTGAAGCTTTCTTT. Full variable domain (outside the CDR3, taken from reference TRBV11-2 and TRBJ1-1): EAGVAQSPRYKIIEKRQSVAFWCNPISGHATLYWYQQILGQGPKLLIQFQNNGVVDDSQLPKDRFSAERLKGVDSTLKIQPAKLEDSAVYLCASSHRGWGMNTEAFFGQGTRLTVV.

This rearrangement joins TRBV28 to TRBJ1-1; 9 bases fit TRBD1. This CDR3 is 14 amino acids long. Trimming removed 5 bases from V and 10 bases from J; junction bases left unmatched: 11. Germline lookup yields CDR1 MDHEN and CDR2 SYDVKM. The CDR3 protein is CASSPPDRGSGAFF. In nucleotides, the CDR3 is TGTGCCAGCAGTCCACCGGACAGGGGTTCCGGAGCTTTCTTT.

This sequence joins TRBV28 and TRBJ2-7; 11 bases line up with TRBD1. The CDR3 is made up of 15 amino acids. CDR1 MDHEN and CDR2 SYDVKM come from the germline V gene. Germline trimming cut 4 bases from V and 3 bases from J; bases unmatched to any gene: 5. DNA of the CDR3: TGTGCCAGCAGTTCAACCGGGACAGGGGGCTACGAGCAGTACTTC. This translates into CASSSTGTGGYEQYF.

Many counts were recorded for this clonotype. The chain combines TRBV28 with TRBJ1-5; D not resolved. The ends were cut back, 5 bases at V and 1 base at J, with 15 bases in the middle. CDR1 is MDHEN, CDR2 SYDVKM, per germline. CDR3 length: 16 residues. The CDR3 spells CASSPTVTNSNQPQHF. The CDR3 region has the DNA TGTGCCAGCAGTCCGACCGTAACCAACAGCAATCAGCCCCAGCATTTT.

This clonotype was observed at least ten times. DNA for the CDR3: TGTGCCAGCGGGGTCTCTGGAAACACCATATATTTT. Protein sequence: CASGVSGNTIYF. The V and J genes are TRBV7-6 and TRBJ1-3; D ambiguous. CDR3 length equals 12 residues. The germline V gene has CDR1 SGHVS and CDR2 FNYEAQ. V lost 8 bases and J lost 0, with 5 bases in between. Full variable domain (missing parts from reference TRBV7-6 and TRBJ1-3): GAGVSQSPRYKVTKRGQDVALRCDPISGHVSLYWYRQALGQGPEFLTYFNYEAQQDKSGLPNDRFSAERPEGSISTLTIQRTEQRDSAMYRCASGVSGNTIYFGEGSWLTVV.

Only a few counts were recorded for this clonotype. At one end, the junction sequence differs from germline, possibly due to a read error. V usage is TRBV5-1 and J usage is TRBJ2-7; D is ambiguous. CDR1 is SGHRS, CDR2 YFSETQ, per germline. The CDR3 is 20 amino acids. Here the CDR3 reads CACSLKSSVVRSWDSYEQYF. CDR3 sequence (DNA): TGCGCCTGCAGCTTGAAATCCTCGGTCGTGAGAAGTTGGGATTCCTACGAGCAGTACTTC.

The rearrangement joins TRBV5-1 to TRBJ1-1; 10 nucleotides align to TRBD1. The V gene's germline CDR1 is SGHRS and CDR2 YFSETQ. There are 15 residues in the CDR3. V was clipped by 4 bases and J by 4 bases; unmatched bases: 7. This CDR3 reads CASSRDRGLSTEAFF. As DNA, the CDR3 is TGCGCCAGCAGCCGGGACAGGGGTCTTTCCACTGAAGCTTTCTTT.

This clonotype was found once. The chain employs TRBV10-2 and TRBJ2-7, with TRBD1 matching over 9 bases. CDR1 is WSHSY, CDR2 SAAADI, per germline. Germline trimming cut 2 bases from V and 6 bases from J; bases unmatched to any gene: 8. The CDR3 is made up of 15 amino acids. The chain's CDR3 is CASSERDRATGEQYF. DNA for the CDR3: TGCGCCAGCAGTGAGAGGGACAGGGCAACGGGCGAGCAGTACTTC.

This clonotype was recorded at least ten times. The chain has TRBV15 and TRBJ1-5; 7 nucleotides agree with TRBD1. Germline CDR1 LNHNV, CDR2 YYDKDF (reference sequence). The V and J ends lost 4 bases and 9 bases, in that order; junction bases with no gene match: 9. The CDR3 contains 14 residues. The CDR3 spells CATSNRDRLSPQHF. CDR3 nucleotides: TGTGCCACCAGCAACCGGGACAGATTATCGCCCCAGCATTTT.

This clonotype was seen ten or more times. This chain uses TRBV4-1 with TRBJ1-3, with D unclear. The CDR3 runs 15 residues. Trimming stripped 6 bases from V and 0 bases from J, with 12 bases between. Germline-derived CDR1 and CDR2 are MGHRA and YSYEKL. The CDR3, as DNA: TGCGCCAGCAGGGAGGAACATAGCTCTGGAAACACCATATATTTT. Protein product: CASREEHSSGNTIYF.

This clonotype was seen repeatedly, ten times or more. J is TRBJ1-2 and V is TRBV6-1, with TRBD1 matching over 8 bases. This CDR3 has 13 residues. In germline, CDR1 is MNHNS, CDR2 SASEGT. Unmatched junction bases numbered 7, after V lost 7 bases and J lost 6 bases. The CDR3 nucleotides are TGTGCCAGCACCCAGACAGGGGCGGATGGCTACACCTTC. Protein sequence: CASTQTGADGYTF.

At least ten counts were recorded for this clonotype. Written as DNA, the CDR3 is TGTGCCAGCAGCTTACACGGTGCGGGAGGGGAGACCCAGTACTTC. This gives the protein CASSLHGAGGETQYF. The chain carries TRBV7-3 and TRBJ2-5; 9 nucleotides agree with TRBD2. V gave up 2 bases and J gave up 5 bases; unmatched junction bases: 6. Germline V gene lookup returns CDR1 SGHTA and CDR2 FQGTGA. This CDR3 has 15 residues. Variable domain in full (rest from reference TRBV7-3 and TRBJ2-5): GAGVSQTPSNKVTEKGKYVELRCDPISGHTALYWYRQSLGQGPEFLIYFQGTGAADDSGLPNDRFFAVRPEGSVSTLKIQRTERGDSAVYLCASSLHGAGGETQYFGPGTRLLVL.

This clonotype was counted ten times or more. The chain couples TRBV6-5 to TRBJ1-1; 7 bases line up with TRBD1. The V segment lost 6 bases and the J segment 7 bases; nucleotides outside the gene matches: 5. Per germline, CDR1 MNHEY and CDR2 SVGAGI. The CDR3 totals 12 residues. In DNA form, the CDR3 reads TGTGCCAGCAGCCGGCGACAGGGTGAAGCTTTCTTT. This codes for CASSRRQGEAFF.

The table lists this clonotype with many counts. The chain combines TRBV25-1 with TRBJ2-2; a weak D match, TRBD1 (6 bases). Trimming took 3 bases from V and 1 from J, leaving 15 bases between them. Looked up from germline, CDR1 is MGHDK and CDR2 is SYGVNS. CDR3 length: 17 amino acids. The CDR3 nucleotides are TGTGCCAGCAGTGAGCAAGGGGGAGTGGTGAACACCGGGGAGCTGTTTTTT. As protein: CASSEQGGVVNTGELFF.

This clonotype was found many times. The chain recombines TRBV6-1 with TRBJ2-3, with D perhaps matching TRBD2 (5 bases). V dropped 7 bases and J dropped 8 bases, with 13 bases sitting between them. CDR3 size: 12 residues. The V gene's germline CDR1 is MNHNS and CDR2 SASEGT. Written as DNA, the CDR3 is TGTGCCAGCACCGCGCCCGAGGGTACGCAGTATTTT. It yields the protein CASTAPEGTQYF.

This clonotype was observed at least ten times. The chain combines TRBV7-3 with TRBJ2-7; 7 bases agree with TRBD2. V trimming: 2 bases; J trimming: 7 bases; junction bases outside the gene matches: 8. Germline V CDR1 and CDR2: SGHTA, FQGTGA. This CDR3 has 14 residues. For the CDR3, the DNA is TGTGCCAGCAGCTTAGGCGGGAGTCTCGGTGAGCAGTACTTC. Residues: CASSLGGSLGEQYF.

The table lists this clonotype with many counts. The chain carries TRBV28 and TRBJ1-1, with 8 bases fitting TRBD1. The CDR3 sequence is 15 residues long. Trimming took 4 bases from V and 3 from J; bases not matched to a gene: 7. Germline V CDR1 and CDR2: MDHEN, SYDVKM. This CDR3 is CASSSRTGPYTEAFF. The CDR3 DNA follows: TGTGCCAGCAGTTCCCGGACAGGGCCTTACACTGAAGCTTTCTTT.

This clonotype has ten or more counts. CDR3 coding DNA: TGTGCCAGCAGTTCACTAGCGAGCTACCAAGAGACCCAGTACTTC. Translation gives CASSSLASYQETQYF. The gene calls are TRBV6-5 and TRBJ2-5, with 7 bases fitting TRBD2. The V segment lost 4 bases and the J segment 0 bases; nucleotides outside the gene matches: 5. The CDR3 covers 15 residues. Per germline, CDR1 MNHEY and CDR2 SVGAGI.

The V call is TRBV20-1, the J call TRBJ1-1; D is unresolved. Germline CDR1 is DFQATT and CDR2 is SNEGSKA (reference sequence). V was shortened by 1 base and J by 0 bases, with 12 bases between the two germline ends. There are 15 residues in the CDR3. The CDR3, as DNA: TGCAGTGCTAGAGCAATACAGCCCTTGAACACTGAAGCTTTCTTT. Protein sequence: CSARAIQPLNTEAFF.

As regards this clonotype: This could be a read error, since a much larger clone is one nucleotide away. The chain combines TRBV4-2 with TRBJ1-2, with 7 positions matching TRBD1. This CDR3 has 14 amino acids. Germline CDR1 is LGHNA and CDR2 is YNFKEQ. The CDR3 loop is CASSSPGTAWGYNF. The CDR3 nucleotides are TGTGCCAGCAGCTCCCCCGGGACAGCCTGGGGCTACAACTTC.

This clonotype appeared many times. DNA for the CDR3: TGTGCCTGGAGTAGGGGGAGTTATACTGAAGCTTTCTTT. Amino acid sequence: CAWSRGSYTEAFF. This chain links TRBV30 with TRBJ1-1; possible D gene TRBD1, 6 bases. V lost 2 bases and J lost 5, with 12 bases in between. The CDR3 consists of 13 residues. CDR1 GTSNPN and CDR2 SVGIG come from the germline V gene (reference sequence).

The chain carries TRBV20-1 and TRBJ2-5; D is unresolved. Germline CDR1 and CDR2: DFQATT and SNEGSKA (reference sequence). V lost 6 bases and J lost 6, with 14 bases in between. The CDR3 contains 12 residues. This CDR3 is CSAPELLQTQYF. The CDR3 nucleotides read TGCAGTGCCCCCGAATTATTGCAGACCCAGTACTTC.

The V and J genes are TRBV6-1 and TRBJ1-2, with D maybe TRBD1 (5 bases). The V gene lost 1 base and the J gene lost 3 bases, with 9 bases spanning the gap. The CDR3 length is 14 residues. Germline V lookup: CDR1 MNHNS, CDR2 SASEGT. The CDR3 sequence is CASSEVGGDYGYTF. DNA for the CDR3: TGTGCCAGCAGTGAAGTTGGAGGGGACTATGGCTACACCTTC.